One and the same sample provided the 4 T cell receptor beta chains below, sequenced in a study of TIL therapy for anti-PD-1-resistant metastatic lung cancer. This was the immunoSEQ v3 assay. The repertoire was sequenced with immunoSEQ multiplex PCR; TCRdb's copy has only in-frame clones and lacks some. This sample has more than 90,000 clones, with about 71% found just once. Specified time point: pre-treatment sample, taken before nivolumab and TIL therapy. Most excised metastases sampled were pleural nodules or supraclavicular lymph nodes. Specimen: tumor tissue, collected at baseline. These TCRs come from a person aged 25 to 85 with non-small cell lung cancer.

This clone was counted once. The chain couples TRBV4-1 to TRBJ1-2; no reliable D call. Trimming shortened V by 0 bases and J by 5 bases, and 13 bases separated the two germline ends. Germline V gives CDR1 MGHRA, CDR2 YSYEKL. This CDR3 is 15 amino acids long. The DNA of the CDR3 is TGCGCCAGCAGCCAAGATAGCGGCAGCCAGTATGGCTACACCTTC. It translates to CASSQDSGSQYGYTF.

The chain carries TRBV12-3 or TRBV12-4 and TRBJ2-1; possibly TRBD2 for D (5 bases). Deletions cut 5 bases from V and 13 bases from J, with 15 bases between. The CDR3 is 12 residues long. The CDR3 loop reads CASSPAGMGQFF. DNA for the CDR3: TGTGCCAGCAGTCCCGCGGGCATGGGTCAGTTCTTC.

This clone was recorded only once. This chain connects TRBV27 to TRBJ2-7, with D maybe TRBD1 (5 bases). CDR3 length: 14 residues. The germline V gene encodes CDR1 MNHEY and CDR2 SMNVEV (reference sequence). V lost 6 bases and J lost 5, with 17 bases in between. CDR3 sequence (DNA): TGTGCCAGCAGGGTTAGTAGGGGTGGAGACGAGCAGTACTTC. Residues: CASRVSRGGDEQYF.

The chain has TRBV7-9 and TRBJ2-7; D possibly corresponds to TRBD1 (6 bases). The germline CDR1 and CDR2 sequences are SEHNR and FQNEAQ (reference sequence). Trimming shortened V by 5 bases and J by 3 bases, and 14 bases separated the two germline ends. CDR3 length equals 14 residues. The CDR3 sequence: CASSVPGTNYEQYF. As DNA, the CDR3 is TGTGCCAGCAGCGTCCCCGGGACAAACTACGAGCAGTACTTC.